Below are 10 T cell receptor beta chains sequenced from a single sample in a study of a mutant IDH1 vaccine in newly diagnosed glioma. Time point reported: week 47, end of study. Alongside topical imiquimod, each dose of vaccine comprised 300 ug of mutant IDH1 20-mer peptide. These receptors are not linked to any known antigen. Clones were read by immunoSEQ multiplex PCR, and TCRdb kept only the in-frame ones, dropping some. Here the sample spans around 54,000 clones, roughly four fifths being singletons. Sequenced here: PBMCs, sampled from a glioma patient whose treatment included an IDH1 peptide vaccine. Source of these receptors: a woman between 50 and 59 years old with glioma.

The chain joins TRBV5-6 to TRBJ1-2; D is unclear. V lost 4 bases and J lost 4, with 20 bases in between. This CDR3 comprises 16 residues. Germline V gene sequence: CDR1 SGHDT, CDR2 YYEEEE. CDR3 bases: TGTGCCAGCAGCGCACAGTACTTCGTCCCAAGCTATGGCTACACCTTC. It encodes CASSAQYFVPSYGYTF. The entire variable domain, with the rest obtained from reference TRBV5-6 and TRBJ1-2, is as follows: DAGVTQSPTHLIKTRGQQVTLRCSPKSGHDTVSWYQQALGQGPQFIFQYYEEEERQRGNFPDRFSGHQFPNYSSELNVNALLLGDSALYLCASSAQYFVPSYGYTFGSGTRLTVV.

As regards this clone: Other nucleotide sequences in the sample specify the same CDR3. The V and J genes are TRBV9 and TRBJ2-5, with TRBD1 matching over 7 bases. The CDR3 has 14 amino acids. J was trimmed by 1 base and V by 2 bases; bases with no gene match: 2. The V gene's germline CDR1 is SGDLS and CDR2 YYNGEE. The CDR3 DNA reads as TGTGCCAGCAGCGTTGGGACAGTCCAAGAGACCCAGTACTTC. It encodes CASSVGTVQETQYF.

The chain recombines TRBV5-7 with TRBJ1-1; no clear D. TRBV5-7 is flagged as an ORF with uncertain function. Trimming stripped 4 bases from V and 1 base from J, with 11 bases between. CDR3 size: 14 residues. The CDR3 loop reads CASSRRLENTEAFF. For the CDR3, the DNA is TGTGCCAGCAGCCGCCGGTTGGAGAACACTGAAGCTTTCTTT.

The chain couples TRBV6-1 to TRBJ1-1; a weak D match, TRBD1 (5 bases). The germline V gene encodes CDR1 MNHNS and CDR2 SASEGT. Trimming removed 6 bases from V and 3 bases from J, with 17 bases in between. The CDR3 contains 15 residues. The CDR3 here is CASRVSGREYTEAFF. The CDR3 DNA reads TGTGCCAGCAGGGTTTCGGGGCGTGAGTACACTGAAGCTTTCTTT.

CDR3 sequence (DNA): TGTGCCAGTAGTATACGGGTGCTAGCCCACGAGCAGTACTTC. Protein sequence: CASSIRVLAHEQYF. The rearrangement links TRBV19 to TRBJ2-7, with D possibly matching TRBD2 (5 bases). Trimming removed 2 bases from V and 5 bases from J, with 13 bases in between. Germline V gene data show CDR1 as LNHDA and CDR2 as SQIVND (reference sequence). This CDR3 has 14 residues.

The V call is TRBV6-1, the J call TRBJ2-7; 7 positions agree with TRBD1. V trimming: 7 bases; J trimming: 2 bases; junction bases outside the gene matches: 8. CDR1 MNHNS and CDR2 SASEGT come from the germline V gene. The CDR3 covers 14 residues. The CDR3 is CASKGAVGAYEQYF. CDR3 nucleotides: TGTGCCAGCAAGGGGGCCGTAGGCGCCTACGAGCAGTACTTC.

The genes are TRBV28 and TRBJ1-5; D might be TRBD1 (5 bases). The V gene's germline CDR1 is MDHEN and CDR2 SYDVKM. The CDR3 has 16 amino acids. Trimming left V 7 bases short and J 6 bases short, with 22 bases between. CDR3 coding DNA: TGTGCCAGCACCTTAATTGGGGCTGGTGGAGGTCAGCCCCAGCATTTT. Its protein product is CASTLIGAGGGQPQHF.

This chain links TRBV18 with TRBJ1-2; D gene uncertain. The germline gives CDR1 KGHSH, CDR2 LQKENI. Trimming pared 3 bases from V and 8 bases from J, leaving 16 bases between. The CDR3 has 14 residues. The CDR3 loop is CASSPPWNIWGYTF. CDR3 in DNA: TGTGCCAGCTCACCCCCATGGAACATATGGGGCTACACCTTC. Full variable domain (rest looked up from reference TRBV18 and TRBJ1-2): NAGVMQNPRHLVRRRGQEARLRCSPMKGHSHVYWYRQLPEEGLKFMVYLQKENIIDESGMPKERFSAEFPKEGPSILRIQQVVRGDSAAYFCASSPPWNIWGYTFGSGTRLTVV.

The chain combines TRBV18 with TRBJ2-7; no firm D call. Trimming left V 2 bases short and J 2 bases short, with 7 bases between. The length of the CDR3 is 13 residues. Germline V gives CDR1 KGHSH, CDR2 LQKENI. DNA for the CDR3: TGTGCCAGCTCACCAAGTAAAACCTACGAGCAGTACTTC. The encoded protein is CASSPSKTYEQYF.

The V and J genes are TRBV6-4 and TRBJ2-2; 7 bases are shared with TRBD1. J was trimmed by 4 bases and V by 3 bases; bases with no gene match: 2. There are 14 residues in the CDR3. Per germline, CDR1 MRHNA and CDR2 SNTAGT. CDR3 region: CASSEGQATGELFF. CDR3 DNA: TGTGCCAGCAGTGAAGGACAGGCCACCGGGGAGCTGTTTTTT.